Listed below are T cell receptor beta chains from one sample, sequenced in a study of regulatory T cells in long-lasting Graves disease. From the reads, TCRdb called clonotypes with MiXCR, one entry per CDR3 protein. The data contain more than 650 distinct CDR3 sequences, around 85% of them singletons. The sample consisted of peripheral blood mononuclear cells (PBMCs), taken with antithyroid drug treatment, in newly diagnosed or persistent Graves disease (not recorded which). The receptors come from a woman aged 18 to 35 with Graves disease. The CDR3 runs from the conserved cysteine through the conserved F or W. A D gene is named only where the DNA matches it firmly. Expanded clones are given a class, and other clones once, few, many or no size at all.

v_call	j_call	clone_size	d_call	cdr3_nt	cdr3_aa
TRBV3-1	TRBJ2-3	few	TRBD2	TGTGCCAGCAGCCGGACTAGCGGGAGCGGCACAGATACGCAGTATTTT	CASSRTSGSGTDTQYF
TRBV10-1	TRBJ1-1	-	TRBD1	TGCGCCAGCAGTGATGGGACAGGGGGCGTCTCGGGAGCTTTCTTT	CASSDGTGGVSGAFF
TRBV5-5	TRBJ1-5	-	-	TGTGCCAGCAGCTTGGGGGAGGATCAGCCCCAGCATTTT	CASSLGEDQPQHF
TRBV12-3/TRBV12-4	TRBJ1-4	-	-	TGTGCCAGCAGTCGGGGGGAGCATGAAAAACTGTTTTTT	CASSRGEHEKLFF
TRBV5-4	TRBJ2-3	once	-	TGTGCCAGCAGCTTGATGGGGGGCCTTAGCACAGATACGCAGTATTTT	CASSLMGGLSTDTQYF
TRBV2	TRBJ2-5	-	-	TGTGCCAGCCGGGGGTTACCGATAAAAGAGACCCAGTACTTC	CASRGLPIKETQYF
TRBV11-2	TRBJ2-3	-	-	TGTGCCAGCAGCCTAAGAACAGATACGCAGTATTTT	CASSLRTDTQYF
TRBV29-1	TRBJ2-3	-	-	TGCAGCGTTTTAAGCACAGATACGCAGTATTTT	CSVLSTDTQYF
TRBV6-1	TRBJ2-3	-	-	TGTGCCAGCAGGGGAGGCCGAGATACGCAGTATTTT	CASRGGRDTQYF
TRBV12-3/TRBV12-4	TRBJ2-3	-	-	TGTGCCAGCAGTTATGGGGGGCGCACAGATACGCAGTATTTT	CASSYGGRTDTQYF
TRBV23-1	TRBJ2-2	once	-	TGCGCCAGCAGTCAATCGAATTATATTTGCCGGATTTGGACCGGGGAGCTGTTTTTT	CASSQSNYICRIWTGELFF
TRBV27	TRBJ2-2	-	-	TGTGCCAGCAGTTTATGGTCCGGGACTGGGAACACCGGGGAGCTGTTTTTT	CASSLWSGTGNTGELFF
TRBV5-6	TRBJ2-3	-	TRBD2	TGTGCCAGCGGACTAGCGGGAGGGTCCACAGATACGCAGTATTTT	CASGLAGGSTDTQYF
TRBV6-7	TRBJ2-7	-	TRBD1	TGTGCCAGCAGTTACTCGGGACAGGGGGCCTACGAGCAGTACTTC	CASSYSGQGAYEQYF
TRBV4-2	TRBJ2-5	-	TRBD2	TGTGCCAGCAGCCTGGGACTAGCGGCCAATGTCGGTGAGACCCAGTACTTC	CASSLGLAANVGETQYF
TRBV20-1	TRBJ2-3	once	-	TGCAGTGCCCCAAGGGACGGCCATTGGGGGGATACGCAGTATTTT	CSAPRDGHWGDTQYF
TRBV27	TRBJ2-1	-	TRBD2	TGTGCCAGCAGTACCCTACTAGCGAACTCCTACAATGAGCAGTTCTTC	CASSTLLANSYNEQFF
TRBV9	TRBJ2-1	-	TRBD2	TGTGCCAGCAGCGTAGCAGCGGGGGGGAATGAGCAGTTCTTC	CASSVAAGGNEQFF
TRBV11-1	TRBJ2-3	-	-	TGTGCCAGCAGCTTAGCCCTTCAGGGTTCAGATACGCAGTATTTT	CASSLALQGSDTQYF
TRBV27	TRBJ1-5	-	TRBD1	TGTGCCAGCAGTCCTAACTACAGGGGTCGGAATCAGCCCCAGCATTTT	CASSPNYRGRNQPQHF
TRBV20-1	TRBJ1-5	-	-	TGCAGTGCTAGTCGGTCAGACAATCAGCCCCAGCATTTT	CSASRSDNQPQHF
TRBV6-6	TRBJ2-3	-	-	TGTGCCAGCAGTTATAACCGGGAGAGCACAGATACGCAGTATTTT	CASSYNRESTDTQYF
TRBV29-1	TRBJ2-7	-	TRBD2	TGCAGCGCCGCAGGGCTAGCGGGGTTCTACGAGCAGTACTTC	CSAAGLAGFYEQYF
TRBV5-1	TRBJ2-7	once	-	TGCGCCAGCAGCCCTACCCGGGGGATCTACGAGCAGTACTTC	CASSPTRGIYEQYF
TRBV7-7	TRBJ2-3	-	-	TGTGCTAGCAGCTCCACAGGTTTTGGGGATACGCAGTATTTT	CASSSTGFGDTQYF
TRBV28	TRBJ2-3	-	-	TGTGCCAGCAGCCGGAAGGATACGCAGTATTTT	CASSRKDTQYF
TRBV5-6	TRBJ2-7	-	-	TGTGCCAGCAGCTTCGAGCGGCTTTGGCGGGGTGACTACGAGCAGTACTTC	CASSFERLWRGDYEQYF
TRBV12-3/TRBV12-4	TRBJ2-4	-	-	TGTGCCAGCAGAGTGGGAGCCAAAAACATTCAGTACTTC	CASRVGAKNIQYF
TRBV11-3	TRBJ1-1	-	-	TGTGCCAGCAGCTGGGGCTCTGTTTCTGCTGAAGCTTTCTTT	CASSWGSVSAEAFF
TRBV2	TRBJ2-7	-	-	TGTGCCAGCAGCGGCCTCAACGAGCAGTACTTC	CASSGLNEQYF
TRBV5-6	TRBJ2-1	-	-	TGTGCCAGCAGCTGGGGGACTGTCAATGAGCAGTTCTTC	CASSWGTVNEQFF
TRBV28	TRBJ2-2	-	TRBD1	TGTGCCAGCACCTCCCGACAGGGTCGATCCGGGGAGCTGTTTTTT	CASTSRQGRSGELFF
TRBV11-2	TRBJ2-1	-	TRBD1	TGTGCCAGCAGCCCCTCCGGGACAGGGGGCTACAATGAGCAGTTCTTC	CASSPSGTGGYNEQFF
TRBV7-8	TRBJ2-5	-	-	TGTGCCAGCAGCGCCGATCGGGAGACCCAGTACTTC	CASSADRETQYF
TRBV19	TRBJ2-3	few	TRBD1	TGTGCCAGTAGTATCCCCCCGGGACAGGGATCAGATACGCAGTATTTT	CASSIPPGQGSDTQYF
TRBV27	TRBJ1-1	-	-	TGTGCCAGCAGCTGGACCACCGTTCGGAACACTGAAGCTTTCTTT	CASSWTTVRNTEAFF
TRBV12-3/TRBV12-4	TRBJ1-2	-	TRBD1	TGTGCCAGCACCGGGACAGGGCGCGGCTACACCTTC	CASTGTGRGYTF
TRBV2	TRBJ2-1	-	-	TGTGCCAGCAGTGTTGAGGGGTTGAATGAGCAGTTCTTC	CASSVEGLNEQFF
TRBV6-6	TRBJ2-7	-	TRBD1	TGTGCCAGCAGTTCCCCAGGGGGCTCCTACGAGCAGTACTTC	CASSSPGGSYEQYF
TRBV10-3	TRBJ1-1	large	TRBD1	TGTGCCATCAGCACTCCGGGACAGGGCGCGACTGAAGCTTTCTTT	CAISTPGQGATEAFF
TRBV6-5	TRBJ1-1	-	-	TGTGCCAGCAGTTACGGGGCCGACACTGAAGCTTTCTTT	CASSYGADTEAFF
TRBV11-2	TRBJ2-5	-	-	TGTGCCAGCAGCCGCTCGCAGGGTGAGACCCAGTACTTC	CASSRSQGETQYF
TRBV7-6	TRBJ2-1	-	-	TGTGCCAGCAGCTCTGGTGGTGAGCAGTTCTTC	CASSSGGEQFF
TRBV12-3/TRBV12-4	TRBJ1-2	-	-	TGTGCCAGCAGTTTTGACAGTGGCTATGGCTACACCTTC	CASSFDSGYGYTF
TRBV7-9	TRBJ2-1	-	-	TGTGCCAGCAGCTTAGTTAATGAGCAGTTCTTC	CASSLVNEQFF
TRBV7-2	TRBJ2-2	-	TRBD2	TGTGCCAGCAGCCCGGGACTAAACACCGGGGAGCTGTTTTTT	CASSPGLNTGELFF
TRBV12-3/TRBV12-4	TRBJ2-2	-	-	TGTGCCAGCAGTTTAGAGAGGCCGCTGAACACCGGGGAGCTGTTTTTT	CASSLERPLNTGELFF
TRBV4-2	TRBJ2-7	-	-	TGTGCCAGCAGCCAAGATAACCCCGGCACTTCCTACGAGCAGTACTTC	CASSQDNPGTSYEQYF
TRBV7-3	TRBJ2-1	few	TRBD2	TGTGCCAGCAGCTTAATGGCGGGAGGGCCGACCTACAATGAGCAGTTCTTC	CASSLMAGGPTYNEQFF
TRBV30	TRBJ1-1	-	-	TGTGCCTGGAGTGACGGCAGTGAAGCTTTCTTT	CAWSDGSEAFF
TRBV12-3/TRBV12-4	TRBJ2-7	-	-	TGTGCCAGCAGTCTCCAGGGCTACGAGCAGTACTTC	CASSLQGYEQYF
TRBV9	TRBJ2-3	once	-	TGTGCCAGCACCCCGTCCGGGGCCCGCACAGATACGCAGTATTTT	CASTPSGARTDTQYF
TRBV5-1	TRBJ2-7	-	-	TGCGCCAGCAGCGGGGGCGTGGGGCGGTACGAGCAGTACTTC	CASSGGVGRYEQYF
TRBV3-1	TRBJ2-1	-	TRBD2	TGTGCCAGCAGCCATACTAGCGGGAGAGGGAATGAGCAGTTCTTC	CASSHTSGRGNEQFF